The 22 T cell receptor beta chains given below trace back to one sample, sequenced in a study of T cells expressing NK-cell markers. TCRdb reworked the 5' RACE reads into one entry per CDR3 protein, no DNA. This table holds a few hundred thousand distinct CDR3 sequences. What was sequenced was blood T cells: a sorted CD56 or NKG2C T cell subset, CD4+ or CD8+ T cells, or bulk PBMC T cells (not recorded which). These receptors all come from a man younger than 35 in good health.

V gene TRBV19 combines with J gene TRBJ2-1. Germline values: CDR1 LNHDA, CDR2 SQIVND (reference sequence). This CDR3 has 17 amino acids. CDR3 protein: CASSIFLAGSSYNEQFF.

V usage is TRBV7-6 and J usage is TRBJ2-6; TCRdb picks TRBD1, but there is no DNA to check that call. CDR1 and CDR2 from the germline V gene are SGHVS and FNYEAQ. CDR3 length: 18 amino acids. Here the CDR3 reads CASSQRDRGSSGANVLTF.

This chain uses TRBV5-5 with TRBJ2-5; without DNA, the TCRdb call of TRBD2 cannot be checked. CDR3 length: 15 amino acids. The germline CDR1 and CDR2 sequences are SGHKS and YYEKEE (reference sequence). The CDR3: CASSGGLAGGETQYF.

The chain couples TRBV5-1 to TRBJ2-3; TCRdb gives TRBD1 as the D gene, but with no DNA this cannot be confirmed. CDR3 length: 16 residues. Germline CDR1 reads SGHRS; CDR2 reads YFSETQ. The CDR3 reads CASSFSRTGGTDTQYF.

The rearrangement joins TRBV12-3 or TRBV12-4 to TRBJ2-5; TCRdb indicates TRBD2, and absent DNA this call remains unverified. The CDR3 loop spans 18 amino acids. The CDR3: CASTIQGLAGGGGETQYF.

This rearrangement joins TRBV5-1 to TRBJ2-1; TCRdb proposes TRBD2, but this gene call is untestable without DNA. CDR1 is SGHRS, CDR2 YFSETQ, per germline. The CDR3 is 15 amino acids. The CDR3 spells CASSLALAGGNEQFF. The entire variable domain, with the rest obtained from reference TRBV5-1 and TRBJ2-1, is as follows: KAGVTQTPRYLIKTRGQQVTLSCSPISGHRSVSWYQQTPGQGLQFLFEYFSETQRNKGNFPGRFSGRQFSNSRSEMNVSTLELGDSALYLCASSLALAGGNEQFFGPGTRLTVL.

The chain couples TRBV29-1 to TRBJ1-2. Germline-derived CDR1 and CDR2 are SQVTM and ANQGSEA. The CDR3 sequence is 12 residues long. CDR3 residues: CSAHAANYGYTF.

The chain couples TRBV29-1 to TRBJ2-3; there is no DNA to check the TCRdb D call of TRBD2. The CDR3 consists of 16 residues. The germline V gene has CDR1 SQVTM and CDR2 ANQGSEA. CDR3 loop: CSVEDSGRRRGDTQYF.

V is TRBV29-1 and J is TRBJ2-3; lacking DNA, the TRBD1 call made by TCRdb goes unchecked. Germline CDR1 SQVTM, CDR2 ANQGSEA. The CDR3 is 13 amino acids. CDR3: CSARGGFTDTQYF.

V gene TRBV20-1 combines with J gene TRBJ2-7; TCRdb's D call of TRBD1 is untestable without DNA. The CDR3 loop spans 14 amino acids. Germline V CDR1 and CDR2: DFQATT, SNEGSKA (reference sequence). The CDR3 loop reads CSQTGTGGGYEQYF.

The chain carries TRBV5-4 and TRBJ1-1. From germline, CDR1 is SGHNT and CDR2 YYREEE (reference sequence). The CDR3 contains 15 residues. The CDR3 loop reads CASSHPSELNTEAFF.

The genes are TRBV2 and TRBJ2-2; TCRdb's D gene call, TRBD2, goes unchecked for lack of DNA. CDR3 length: 19 residues. CDR1 and CDR2 from the germline V gene are SNHLY and FYNNEI. The CDR3 sequence: CASTVGLRSGTSNTGELFF. The full variable domain, with the rest looked up from reference TRBV2 and TRBJ2-2, is EPEVTQTPSHQVTQMGQEVILRCVPISNHLYFYWYRQILGQKVEFLVSFYNNEISEKSEIFDDQFSVERPDGSNFTLKIRSTKLEDSAMYFCASTVGLRSGTSNTGELFFGEGSRLTVL.

V and J are TRBV6-1 and TRBJ2-5; absent DNA, TCRdb's TRBD2 call cannot be checked. Germline loops: CDR1 MNHNS, CDR2 SASEGT. The CDR3 covers 17 residues. The CDR3 reads CASSEALRLAGRETQYF.

The chain links TRBV7-2 to TRBJ2-3; TCRdb's D call of TRBD1 is untestable without DNA. The CDR3 loop spans 16 amino acids. Germline CDR1 is SGHTA and CDR2 is FQGNSA. The CDR3 here is CASSPVPGLAADTQYF.

The V call is TRBV4-2, the J call TRBJ1-5. Per the germline V gene, CDR1 is LGHNA and CDR2 is YNFKEQ. The CDR3 is 16 residues long. This chain's CDR3 is CASSQGQDYSNQPQHF.

The J gene is TRBJ2-5, the V gene TRBV6-1; absent DNA, TCRdb's TRBD2 call cannot be checked. The germline CDR1 and CDR2 sequences are MNHNS and SASEGT. The CDR3 sequence is 15 residues long. This chain's CDR3 is CASSATSGSGETQYF.

This chain links TRBV18 with TRBJ2-5; TCRdb calls TRBD1, which cannot be checked without DNA. The V gene's germline CDR1 is KGHSH and CDR2 LQKENI. The CDR3 loop spans 15 amino acids. CDR3 region: CASSPRQGQPQTQYF.

The V gene is TRBV18, the J gene TRBJ1-2; TCRdb's assignment of TRBD1 cannot be checked, as there is no DNA. Germline V gives CDR1 KGHSH, CDR2 LQKENI. CDR3 length: 15 residues. CDR3 loop: CASSPVSDRAYGYTF.

V is TRBV12-3 or TRBV12-4 and J is TRBJ2-4; the D gene TCRdb calls, TRBD2, cannot be checked with no DNA. The CDR3 length is 19 residues. CDR3 loop: CASSHPSPTRHLAKNIQYF.

The genes are TRBV15 and TRBJ2-5. Germline CDR1 and CDR2: LNHNV and YYDKDF (reference sequence). The CDR3 sequence is 15 residues long. The CDR3 here is CATSSERLAEGTQYF.

V usage is TRBV12-3 or TRBV12-4 and J usage is TRBJ2-3; TCRdb lists TRBD2, though no DNA is available to test this call. The length of the CDR3 is 21 residues. The CDR3 here is CASSFRSGLAGGPRGTDTQYF.

The chain combines TRBV20-1 with TRBJ2-1. CDR1 and CDR2 (germline): DFQATT, SNEGSKA (reference sequence). The CDR3 is 12 amino acids. This CDR3 reads CSVPASYNEQFF.